This T cell receptor (beta chain) was captured by sequencing in a study of blood T cell repertoires in COVID-19. Study-wide context: Donors in the United States, Italy and Spain gave samples during acute or convalescent COVID-19.

The data were produced by immunoSEQ multiplex PCR, yet TCRdb's version contains in-frame clones alone and is incomplete. The repertoire holds around 170,000 clones, with roughly nine tenths as singletons. V was trimmed by 5 bases and J by 7 bases, leaving 12 bases between them. The CDR3 sequence is 13 residues long. This chain joins TRBV12-3 or TRBV12-4 and TRBJ2-1; no definite D call. The source of this sequence is a man aged 55 to 70 with acute or convalescent COVID-19. The material sequenced was peripheral blood. This chain's CDR3 is CASSRRLVNEQFF. The CDR3 DNA reads as TGTGCCAGCAGTCGGAGACTCGTTAATGAGCAGTTCTTC.